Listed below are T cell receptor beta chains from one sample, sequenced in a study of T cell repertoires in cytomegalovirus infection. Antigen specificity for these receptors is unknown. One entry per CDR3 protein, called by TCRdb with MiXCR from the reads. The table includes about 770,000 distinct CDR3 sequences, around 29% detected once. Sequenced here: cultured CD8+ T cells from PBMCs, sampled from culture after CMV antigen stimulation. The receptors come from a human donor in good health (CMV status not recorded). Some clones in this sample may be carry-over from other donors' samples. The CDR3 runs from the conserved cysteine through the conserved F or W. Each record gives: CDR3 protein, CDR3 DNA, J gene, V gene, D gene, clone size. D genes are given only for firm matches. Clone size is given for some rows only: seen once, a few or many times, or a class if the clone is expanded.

cdr3_aa: CASSLARNPYNEQFF
cdr3_nt: TGTGCTAGCAGCTTAGCCCGCAACCCCTACAATGAGCAGTTCTTC
j_call: TRBJ2-1
v_call: TRBV7-7
d_call: NA
clone_size: NA

cdr3_aa: CASQELLLETQYF
cdr3_nt: TGTGCCAGCCAGGAACTGCTTTTAGAGACCCAGTACTTC
j_call: TRBJ2-5
v_call: TRBV6-1
d_call: NA
clone_size: NA

cdr3_aa: CASSIGQLEAFF
cdr3_nt: TGTGCCAGTAGTATCGGGCAGCTTGAAGCTTTCTTT
j_call: TRBJ1-1
v_call: TRBV19
d_call: NA
clone_size: many

cdr3_aa: CASSPTNFSPLHF
cdr3_nt: TGTGCCAGCAGTCCGACCAACTTTTCACCCCTCCACTTT
j_call: TRBJ1-6
v_call: TRBV27
d_call: NA
clone_size: NA

cdr3_aa: CASSLGDAYSGANVLTF
cdr3_nt: TGTGCCAGCAGTTTAGGGGACGCATACTCTGGGGCCAACGTCCTGACTTTC
j_call: TRBJ2-6
v_call: TRBV28
d_call: NA
clone_size: few

cdr3_aa: CASSFNRDYYGYTF
cdr3_nt: TGTGCCAGCAGCTTTAACAGAGACTACTATGGCTACACCTTC
j_call: TRBJ1-2
v_call: TRBV7-2
d_call: NA
clone_size: many

cdr3_aa: CATSEVIGIPQETQYF
cdr3_nt: TGTGCCACCAGTGAGGTCATCGGGATACCCCAAGAGACCCAGTACTTC
j_call: TRBJ2-5
v_call: TRBV24-1
d_call: NA
clone_size: NA

cdr3_aa: CASSYGQGLTGELFF
cdr3_nt: TGTGCCAGCAGTTACGGACAGGGGCTCACCGGGGAGCTGTTTTTT
j_call: TRBJ2-2
v_call: TRBV6-2/TRBV6-3
d_call: TRBD1
clone_size: few

cdr3_aa: CASSPRATRVHEQYF
cdr3_nt: TGTGCCAGCAGCCCCAGGGCCACTAGGGTCCACGAGCAGTACTTC
j_call: TRBJ2-7
v_call: TRBV12-3/TRBV12-4
d_call: NA
clone_size: NA

cdr3_aa: CASSEGAQNTEAFF
cdr3_nt: TGTGCCAGCAGCGAGGGGGCCCAGAACACTGAAGCTTTCTTT
j_call: TRBJ1-1
v_call: TRBV9
d_call: TRBD1
clone_size: NA

cdr3_aa: CASSWTGSTNTEAFF
cdr3_nt: TGTGCCAGCAGCTGGACAGGCTCAACGAACACTGAAGCTTTCTTT
j_call: TRBJ1-1
v_call: TRBV5-5
d_call: TRBD1
clone_size: few

cdr3_aa: CASSLTPLAKNIQYF
cdr3_nt: TGTGCCAGCAGCTTAACCCCGCTAGCCAAAAACATTCAGTACTTC
j_call: TRBJ2-4
v_call: TRBV7-6
d_call: NA
clone_size: NA

cdr3_aa: CACSLTPNVDREENNEQFF
cdr3_nt: TGTGCCTGCAGTCTCACTCCAAACGTGGACAGGGAGGAAAACAATGAGCAGTTCTTC
j_call: TRBJ2-1
v_call: TRBV6-8
d_call: TRBD1
clone_size: NA

cdr3_aa: CASSSAIPTGELFF
cdr3_nt: TGTGCCAGCAGCTCGGCTATTCCCACCGGGGAGCTGTTTTTT
j_call: TRBJ2-2
v_call: TRBV7-2
d_call: NA
clone_size: many

cdr3_aa: CASKPFNRVNTEAFF
cdr3_nt: TGTGCCAGTAAACCTTTCAACAGGGTCAACACTGAAGCTTTCTTT
j_call: TRBJ1-1
v_call: TRBV7-2
d_call: NA
clone_size: many

cdr3_aa: CASSYKQGLAADTQYF
cdr3_nt: TGTGCCAGCAGTTACAAACAAGGACTAGCTGCAGATACGCAGTATTTT
j_call: TRBJ2-3
v_call: TRBV6-5
d_call: TRBD2
clone_size: NA

cdr3_aa: CASSVVADRDLRETQYF
cdr3_nt: TGTGCCAGCAGCGTGGTGGCGGACAGAGACCTCCGGGAGACCCAGTACTTC
j_call: TRBJ2-5
v_call: TRBV5-5
d_call: NA
clone_size: NA